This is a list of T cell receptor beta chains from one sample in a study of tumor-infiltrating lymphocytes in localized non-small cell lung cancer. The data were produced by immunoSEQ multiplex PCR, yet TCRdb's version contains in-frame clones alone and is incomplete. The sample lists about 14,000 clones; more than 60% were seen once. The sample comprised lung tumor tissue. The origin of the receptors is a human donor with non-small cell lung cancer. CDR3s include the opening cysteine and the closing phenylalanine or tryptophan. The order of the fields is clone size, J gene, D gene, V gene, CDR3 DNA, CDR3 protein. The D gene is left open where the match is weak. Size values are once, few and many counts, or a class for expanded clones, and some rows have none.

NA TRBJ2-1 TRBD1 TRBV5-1 TGCGCCAGCAGCCTCCGGGCTCCTCAGGGGGATGAGCAGTTCTTC CASSLRAPQGDEQFF
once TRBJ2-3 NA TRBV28 TGTGCCAGCAGCCAAGTCGGAAGAGTTGGAGATACGCAGTATTTT CASSQVGRVGDTQYF
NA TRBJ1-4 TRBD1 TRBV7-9 TGTGCCAGCAGCTGGACAGGGGAGACTAATGAAAAACTGTTTTTT CASSWTGETNEKLFF
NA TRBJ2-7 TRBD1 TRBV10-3 TGTGCCATCAGTCTCGGACAGGGATACGAGCAGTACTTC CAISLGQGYEQYF
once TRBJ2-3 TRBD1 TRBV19 TGTGCCAGTAGTATAGCTATCACAGGGGCAGATACGCAGTATTTT CASSIAITGADTQYF
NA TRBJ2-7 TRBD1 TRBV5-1 TGCGCCAGCAGCTTGCGGCAATCCGGGACAGGGGACGAGCAGTACTTC CASSLRQSGTGDEQYF
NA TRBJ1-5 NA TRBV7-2 TGTGCCAGCAGCCCTCAGTATAGCAATCAGCCCCAGCATTTT CASSPQYSNQPQHF
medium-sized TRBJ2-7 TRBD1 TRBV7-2 TGTGCCAGCAGGTCAGGGGGCGGCGAGCAGTACTTC CASRSGGGEQYF
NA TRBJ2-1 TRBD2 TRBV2 TGTGCCAGCAGTGAAGAAGCGGGAGGGCGAAGTGAGCAGTTCTTC CASSEEAGGRSEQFF
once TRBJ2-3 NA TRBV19 TGTGCCAGTAGAAGGGCAGATACGCAGTATTTT CASRRADTQYF
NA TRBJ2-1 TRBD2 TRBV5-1 TGCGCCAGCAGCTTACTAGCGGGAGTATCCTACAATGAGCAGTTCTTC CASSLLAGVSYNEQFF
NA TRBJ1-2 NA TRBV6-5 TGTGCCAGCAGTTACGCAGGGTGGGGCTATGGCTACACCTTC CASSYAGWGYGYTF
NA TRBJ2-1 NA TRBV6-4 TGTGCCAGCAGTCCAACCCCCCTTGCCCCCAACAATGAGCAGTTCTTC CASSPTPLAPNNEQFF
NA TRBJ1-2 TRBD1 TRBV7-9 TGTGCCAGCAGCCCAGGGACAGGGGGCCTCTTCGGCTACACCTTC CASSPGTGGLFGYTF
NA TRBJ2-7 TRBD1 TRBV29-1 TGCAGCGTTGACCGGGACAGGCGATATTCAAGTGCCTACGAGCAGTACTTC CSVDRDRRYSSAYEQYF
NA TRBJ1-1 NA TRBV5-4 TGTGCCAGCAGCTTAGCAACAACGTCGGTCACTGAAGCTTTCTTT CASSLATTSVTEAFF
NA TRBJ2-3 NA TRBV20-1 TGCAGTGCTGACAACACAGATACGCAGTATTTT CSADNTDTQYF
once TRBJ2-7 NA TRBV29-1 TGCAGCGTTGTTTGGAGGTCCTACGAGCAGTACTTC CSVVWRSYEQYF
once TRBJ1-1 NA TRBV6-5 TGTGCCAGCAGGCGAAGGACAGACCCACACTTTGAAGCTTTCTTT CASRRRTDPHFEAFF
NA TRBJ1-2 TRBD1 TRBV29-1 TGCAGCAGACAGGGAGACTATGGCTACACCTTC CSRQGDYGYTF
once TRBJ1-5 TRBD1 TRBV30 TGTGCCTGGGACAGGGATGATCAGCCCCAGCATTTT CAWDRDDQPQHF
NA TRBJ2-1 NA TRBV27 TGTGCCAGCAAGCGGTACAATGAGCAGTTCTTC CASKRYNEQFF
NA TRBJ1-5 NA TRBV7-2 TGTGCCAGCAGCTTAGCGGGGGGAAGCAATCAGCCCCAGCATTTT CASSLAGGSNQPQHF
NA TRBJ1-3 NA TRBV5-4 TGTGCCAGCAGCTTTGGAGCCAGGGATGGAAACACCATATATTTT CASSFGARDGNTIYF
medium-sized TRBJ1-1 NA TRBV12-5 TGTGCTAGTGGTTTGGGGAACACTGAAGCTTTCTTT CASGLGNTEAFF
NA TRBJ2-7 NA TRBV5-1 TGCGCCAGCAGAGTAGGCCTGACAGACTCCTACGAGCAGTACTTC CASRVGLTDSYEQYF
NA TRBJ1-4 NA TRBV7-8 TGTGCCAGCAGCCTATACGGGTACCTCGACGAAAAACTGTTTTTT CASSLYGYLDEKLFF
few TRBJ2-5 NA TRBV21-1 TGTGCCAGCAGCAATCCAGGGGTCTACCTCCAAGAGACCCAGTACTTC CASSNPGVYLQETQYF
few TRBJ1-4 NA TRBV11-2 TGTGCCAGCAGCCCGGGCGCCACCCAGGAGGAAAAACTGTTTTTT CASSPGATQEEKLFF
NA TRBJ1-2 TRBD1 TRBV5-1 TGCGCCAGCAGCTTGGGACAGGGACGGGACTATGGCTACACCTTC CASSLGQGRDYGYTF
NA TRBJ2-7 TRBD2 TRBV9 TGTGCCAGCAGCGAGACTAGCGGGGGCCGGCAGTACTTC CASSETSGGRQYF